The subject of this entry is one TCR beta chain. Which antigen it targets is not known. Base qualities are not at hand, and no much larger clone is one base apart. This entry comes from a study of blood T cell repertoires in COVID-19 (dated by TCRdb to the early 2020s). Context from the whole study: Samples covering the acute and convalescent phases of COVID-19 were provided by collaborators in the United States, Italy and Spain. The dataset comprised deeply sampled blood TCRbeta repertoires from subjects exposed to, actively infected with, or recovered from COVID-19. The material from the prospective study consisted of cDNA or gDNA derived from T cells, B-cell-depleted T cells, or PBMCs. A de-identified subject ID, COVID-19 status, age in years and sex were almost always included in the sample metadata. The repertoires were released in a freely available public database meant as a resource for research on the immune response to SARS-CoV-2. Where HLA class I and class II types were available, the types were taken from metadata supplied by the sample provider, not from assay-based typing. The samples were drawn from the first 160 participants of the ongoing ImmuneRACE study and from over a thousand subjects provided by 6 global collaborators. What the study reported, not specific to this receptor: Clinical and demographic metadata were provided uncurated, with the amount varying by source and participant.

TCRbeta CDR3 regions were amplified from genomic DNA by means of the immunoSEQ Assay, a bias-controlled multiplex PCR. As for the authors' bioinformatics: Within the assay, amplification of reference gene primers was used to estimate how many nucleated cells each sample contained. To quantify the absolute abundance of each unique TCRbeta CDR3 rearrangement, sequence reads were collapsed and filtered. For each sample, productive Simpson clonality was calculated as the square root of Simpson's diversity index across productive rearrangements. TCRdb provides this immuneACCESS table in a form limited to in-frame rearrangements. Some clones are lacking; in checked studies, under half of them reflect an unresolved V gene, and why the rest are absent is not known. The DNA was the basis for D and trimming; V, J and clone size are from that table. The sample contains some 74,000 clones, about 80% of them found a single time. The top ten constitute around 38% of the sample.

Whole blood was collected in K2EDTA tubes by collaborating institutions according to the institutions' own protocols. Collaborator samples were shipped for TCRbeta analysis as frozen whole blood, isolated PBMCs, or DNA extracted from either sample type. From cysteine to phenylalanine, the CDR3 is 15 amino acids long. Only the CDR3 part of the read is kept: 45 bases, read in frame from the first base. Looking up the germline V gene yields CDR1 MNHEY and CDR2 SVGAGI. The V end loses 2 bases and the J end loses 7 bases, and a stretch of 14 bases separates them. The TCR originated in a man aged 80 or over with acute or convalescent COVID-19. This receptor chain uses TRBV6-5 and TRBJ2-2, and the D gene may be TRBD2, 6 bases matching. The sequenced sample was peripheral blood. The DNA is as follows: TGTGCCAGCAGTTACGGAGGGGTTAAGGGCGGGGAGCTGTTTTTT. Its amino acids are CASSYGGVKGGELFF.